These 11 T cell receptor beta chains originate from one sample sequenced in a study of Ad26.COV2.S vaccination and SARS-CoV-2 variants. Treatment given: around 19 received Ad26.COV2.S at low or high dose, single or two shots; 5 received placebo; per-sample allocation not given. Specimens were obtained on day 63 following the first vaccine or placebo injection. TCRdb's table, derived via immunoSEQ multiplex PCR, lists solely in-frame clones and lacks some. The repertoire holds hundreds of thousands of clones, with 75% to 90% as singletons. The material was peripheral blood, obtained in a trial of Ad26.COV2.S vaccine versus placebo. The receptors derive from a person aged 18-60 years who received the Ad26.COV2.S COVID-19 vaccine or a placebo.

This chain uses TRBV19 with TRBJ1-6; 7 bases match TRBD1. Losses at the gene ends were 3 bases for V and 4 bases for J; bases not matched to a gene: 9. Germline CDR1 and CDR2: LNHDA and SQIVND (reference sequence). This CDR3 comprises 17 residues. CDR3 protein: CASSIGLRGQYNSPLHF. The CDR3 region has the DNA TGTGCCAGTAGTATTGGTTTAAGGGGGCAGTATAATTCACCCCTCCACTTT.

This chain's CDR3 is CASSYAWGSRNQPQHF. The CDR3 DNA reads TGTGCCAGCAGTTACGCTTGGGGGAGTAGGAATCAGCCCCAGCATTTT. The chain employs TRBV6-2 or TRBV6-3 and TRBJ1-5, with D perhaps matching TRBD1 (5 bases). Germline lookup yields CDR1 MNHEY and CDR2 SVGEGT. Trimming left V 2 bases short and J 4 bases short, with 15 bases between. The CDR3 totals 16 residues.

This chain connects TRBV20-1 to TRBJ1-3; D is unresolved. Between the trimmed V and J ends, which lost 3 bases and 2 bases, there was a span of 14 bases. This CDR3 region has 15 residues. In germline, CDR1 is DFQATT, CDR2 SNEGSKA (reference sequence). The CDR3 reads CSASGALLTGNTIYF. CDR3 nucleotides: TGCAGTGCTAGTGGCGCCCTCCTGACTGGAAACACCATATATTTT.

This clone turned up a few times. The J gene is TRBJ1-1, the V gene TRBV6-5; D perhaps matches TRBD1 (5 bases). The CDR3 runs 13 residues. Germline V CDR1 and CDR2: MNHEY, SVGAGI. V lost 6 bases to trimming and J lost 0 bases, with 8 bases between them. CDR3 loop: CASRGPMNTEAFF. CDR3 nucleotide sequence: TGTGCCAGCAGGGGACCCATGAACACTGAAGCTTTCTTT.

In its sample, this clone was seen a few times. The V and J genes are TRBV2 and TRBJ1-5; the D is unclear. Trimming cost V 5 bases and J 2 bases, with 13 bases left between them. The CDR3 is 15 amino acids. Germline-derived CDR1 and CDR2 are SNHLY and FYNNEI. The CDR3 DNA sequence: TGTGCCAGCAGTTCCCGACGGGCGGGCAATCAGCCCCAGCATTTT. Protein: CASSSRRAGNQPQHF.

The chain recombines TRBV28 with TRBJ2-3, with TRBD1 as a possible D gene (5 bases). Trimming removed 2 bases from V and 7 bases from J, with 13 bases in between. CDR1 is MDHEN, CDR2 SYDVKM, per germline. The CDR3 is made up of 14 amino acids. The CDR3 loop reads CASSLGSGPYTQYF. The CDR3 DNA reads as TGTGCCAGCAGTTTAGGCTCAGGGCCGTATACGCAGTATTTT.

This sequence joins TRBV11-3 and TRBJ2-1; D unclear. CDR1 and CDR2 from the germline V gene are SGHNT and YENEEA. Trimming stripped 1 base from V and 5 bases from J, with 9 bases between. This CDR3 has 14 amino acids. CDR3 loop: CASSLGFSHNEQFF. For the CDR3, the DNA is TGTGCCAGCAGCTTAGGTTTCAGCCACAATGAGCAGTTCTTC.

V usage is TRBV5-1 and J usage is TRBJ1-4; D is unresolved. Trimming stripped 0 bases from V and 8 bases from J, with 14 bases between. Germline lookup yields CDR1 SGHRS and CDR2 YFSETQ. This CDR3 has 15 residues. The DNA for the CDR3 is TGCGCCAGCAGCTTGGCAAGTCCCCCGCAAGAAAAACTGTTTTTT. It codes for CASSLASPPQEKLFF.

The chain has TRBV29-1 and TRBJ1-2; 8 positions agree with TRBD1. Trimming at V came to 6 bases and at J to 8 bases, leaving 11 bases not matched to a gene. The CDR3 runs to 13 residues. The germline gives CDR1 SQVTM, CDR2 ANQGSEA. CDR3 in amino acids: CSVTVDRVGGYTF. The DNA for the CDR3 is TGCAGCGTCACCGTGGACAGGGTCGGCGGCTACACCTTC.

This clone turned up a few times. V and J are TRBV5-6 and TRBJ2-7; TRBD1 might be the D (5 bases). Germline CDR1 reads SGHDT; CDR2 reads YYEEEE. CDR3 length: 14 amino acids. The V and J ends lost 7 bases and 7 bases respectively, with 21 bases between them. The CDR3 here is CASSPQGLDSEQYF. CDR3 coding DNA: TGTGCCAGCTCCCCCCAGGGCCTCGATTCTGAGCAGTACTTC.

The rearrangement links TRBV7-9 to TRBJ1-1; D gene uncertain. V was shortened by 4 bases and J by 10 bases, with 7 bases between the two germline ends. The CDR3 has 10 residues. Per the germline V gene, CDR1 is SEHNR and CDR2 is FQNEAQ (reference sequence). CDR3 sequence: CASSYLAAFF. DNA of the CDR3: TGTGCCAGCAGCTACCTTGCAGCTTTCTTT.